This TCR beta chain emerged from a study of blood T cell repertoires in COVID-19. Study-wide background: Samples representing acute and convalescent COVID-19 were sourced from the United States, Italy and Spain. The analysed material was cDNA or gDNA that came from T cells, B-cell-depleted T cells, or PBMCs.

Original processing methods: Quantification of nucleated cells was approximated via reference gene primer amplification. The method was immunoSEQ multiplex PCR; TCRdb's version includes in-frame clones alone and lacks a portion of them. V, J and clone size reflect that table, while D and trimming were determined from the DNA. The sample has 270,000 or so clones; 75% to 90% are singletons. What was sequenced was peripheral blood. This clonotype originated in a human donor in a cohort sampled during active COVID-19.

The CDR3 coding sequence is TGTGCCAGCAGCCAGGACAGGGGGATAATGGGCCAGCCCCAGCATTTT. The encoded protein is CASSQDRGIMGQPQHF. The V and J genes are TRBV5-6 and TRBJ1-5; 10 nucleotides line up with TRBD1. Germline CDR1 SGHDT, CDR2 YYEEEE. The V gene end was trimmed by 4 bases and the J gene end by 7 bases; junction bases not matched to a gene: 11. The CDR3 length is 16 residues.